The text below deals with one TCR beta chain. Its target is unknown. CDR3 size: 13 residues. Deletions cut 6 bases from V and 3 bases from J, with 12 bases between. Germline V gene data show CDR1 as SNHLY and CDR2 as FYNNEI. These data belong to a study of cytomegalovirus exposure and HLA in healthy donors. Turning to the study itself: In an earlier analysis, approximately 120 million unique TCR beta sequences were found from 150 million to 200 million T cells. Study-wide results and caveats: For presence/absence analyses, sequencing depth was assumed to be roughly uniform across donors. The authors later found TCR association rates varying by HLA locus, with DRB1 most and HLA-C fewest.

The study ran its PCR with 60 Vbeta and 13 Jbeta primers. Clones were sequenced by immunoSEQ multiplex PCR, and TCRdb holds only the in-frame ones, with some missing. The top ten clones hold 2.7% of a sample with 100,000 to 150,000 clones, approximately 80% of them seen once. The chain has TRBV2 and TRBJ2-7; D is perhaps TRBD1 (6 bases). The sample taken for sequencing was PBMCs. This sequence originates from a boy aged 2-15 years in good health and CMV-seronegative. The CDR3 bases are TGTGCCAGCAGAACCGCGACAGGCTACGAGCAGTACGTC. The encoded protein is CASRTATGYEQYV.